This TCR beta chain was recorded in a study of OX40 agonist ivuxolimab in advanced cancers. Trimming removed 5 bases from V and 5 bases from J, with 18 bases in between. The CDR3 covers 15 residues. Per germline, CDR1 MNHEY and CDR2 SMNVEV (reference sequence). Clones were sequenced by immunoSEQ multiplex PCR, and TCRdb holds only the in-frame ones, with some missing. The table includes roughly 60,000 clones, roughly 80% detected once. Sampling of blood occurred at baseline, cycle 4 day 1, and cycle 7 day 1. The chain is built from TRBV27 and TRBJ2-5, with a tentative D call TRBD1 (6 bases). The source was CD4+ or CD8+ T cells sorted from blood, collected in a trial of the OX40 agonist ivuxolimab. The origin of this receptor is an adult with an advanced solid tumor such as melanoma, head and neck, liver or kidney cancer. DNA of the CDR3: TGTGCCAGCAGTCCCCCGGGACACAAAAGGGAGACCCAGTACTTC. This encodes CASSPPGHKRETQYF.